This entry concerns a single T cell receptor (beta chain). It has no known antigen specificity. Base-call qualities are not available, and no considerably larger clone is one nucleotide away. The goal of deep resolution MiSeq sequencing was a depth between 1 in 1 million and 1 in 200,000 T cells, and coverage averaged 10x per clonotype. The immunoSEQ hsTCRB Kit was used to generate the TCR beta libraries. As for the authors' bioinformatics: The data were analyzed with ImmunoSEQ Analyzer and ImmunoSEQ Data Assistant, and V, D and J gene assignments followed IMGT definitions. Clonality, which ranges from 0 to 1, was calculated by subtracting the normalized Shannon entropy of productive rearrangement frequencies from one. Only overrepresented clonotypes making up at least 0.05% of the repertoire of each patient were included in the public clonotype analysis. Approximately 12 repertoires from age-matched healthy donors, obtained from immuneACCESS, served as clonality controls. Here the immuneACCESS table is served through TCRdb, limited to in-frame sequences with V and J called. Missing clones are a known gap in these copies; in checked studies unresolved V genes cover under half, and the rest lacks a known reason. V, J and clone size are taken as reported in that table, and D and trimming were inferred from the DNA itself. For this sample there are tens of thousands of clones; about 86% appear just once. The top ten clones comprise under 6.5% of the sample.

CDR1 and CDR2 are drawn from the germline V gene: LGHNA, YNFKEQ. The CDR3 runs 17 residues from the cysteine to the phenylalanine. Only the CDR3 DNA is retained, 51 bases long and in frame from the first base. Trimming removed 0 bases from V and 4 bases from J; the gene matches leave 11 bases unexplained. This sample is part of a study of cytotoxic CD8 clonotypes in ibrutinib-treated CLL listed by TCRdb under 2021. Context from the whole study: The cohort was composed of more than ten relapsed/refractory and about 15 treatment-naive patients; IGHV unmutated status was identified in under 18 patients. Partial responses were observed in 24 patients and complete responses in 2; after a median follow-up of 68 months, remission was maintained in roughly 15 patients and progression was observed in some twelve. Response samples were obtained after a median of approximately 12 months of treatment, with a range of roughly 6 to 36 months. On average, each sample yielded 255,043 productive templates and around 100,000 productive rearrangements. Longitudinal samples were obtainable from about 30% of the 86 participants in the trial. Cryopreserved peripheral blood mononuclear cells were obtained before treatment, at response, and at either sustained remission or disease progression. General findings and caveats noted by the study authors: Baseline clonality exceeded that of age-matched healthy donors and correlated strongly with circulating CD8+ T-cell counts. Sampling times were not matched between sustained-remission and progressing patients, and lymph node repertoires were not studied. Clonality increased at ibrutinib response, stayed stable in sustained remission, and fell back toward baseline at progression. Public clonotypes were found to be uncommon and were observed to contract or remain stable during treatment; the increase in clonality was shown to reflect expansion of private clonotypes at ibrutinib response.

Approximately 2 micrograms of genomic DNA were extracted from cryopreserved PBMCs for TCR beta library preparation. High-throughput TCR beta sequencing was performed on longitudinal blood samples from CLL patients receiving ibrutinib monotherapy. The patients took part in an open-label, single-center phase 2 trial of ibrutinib monotherapy. The input for sequencing was PBMCs, taken before ibrutinib treatment. The receptor comes from a human donor with chronic lymphocytic leukemia. This chain is built from TRBV4-2 and TRBJ2-7, and TRBD2 aligns with 8 junction nucleotides. The sequenced DNA: TGTGCCAGCAGCCAAGAGTCCGACGGGAGGGGTGCGTACGAGCAGTACTTC. It translates to CASSQESDGRGAYEQYF.